Presented here are 31 T cell receptor beta chains from one specimen sequenced in a study of CD8 T cell repertoires and HIV-1 epitope variants. These receptors' targets are unknown. Using immunoSEQ multiplex PCR, the repertoire was profiled, and TCRdb retains in-frame clones only, with some absent. This sample has 4,000 to 6,000 clones, with approximately 70% found just once. Material for sequencing was cultured CD8+ T cells derived from PBMCs. The receptors stem from a male donor with HIV.

The chain couples TRBV7-7 to TRBJ2-1; maybe TRBD1 (5 bases). Deletions cut 5 bases from V and 3 bases from J, with 11 bases between. CDR3 length: 14 residues. Germline values: CDR1 SSHAT, CDR2 FNYEAQ (reference sequence). CDR3 DNA sequence: TGTGCCAGCAGCCCTCAGGGTGGCTACAATGAGCAGTTCTTC. It translates to CASSPQGGYNEQFF.

V gene TRBV6-1 combines with J gene TRBJ2-3; D possibly corresponds to TRBD1 (6 bases). This CDR3 spans 15 amino acids. Germline V gene sequence: CDR1 MNHNS, CDR2 SASEGT. The germline V and J ends were trimmed by 6 bases and 5 bases, with 18 bases remaining between them. The CDR3 loop is CASRDGQLTGDTQYF. For the CDR3, the DNA is TGTGCCAGCAGAGACGGACAGTTAACGGGAGATACGCAGTATTTT.

V and J are TRBV27 and TRBJ1-1, with D perhaps matching TRBD1 (6 bases). This CDR3 has 13 residues. Trimming removed 7 bases at V and 4 bases at J, with 13 bases between. Germline CDR1 MNHEY, CDR2 SMNVEV (reference sequence). The CDR3 DNA sequence: TGTGCCAGCATCCGAGGGGGGGGCACTGAAGCTTTCTTT. Its protein product is CASIRGGGTEAFF.

This clone was counted between two and nine times. The J gene is TRBJ2-2, the V gene TRBV13; TRBD2 aligns across 10 bases. Unmatched junction bases numbered 5, after V lost 0 bases and J lost 4 bases. From germline, CDR1 is PRHDT and CDR2 FYEKMQ (reference sequence). The CDR3 contains 17 residues. The CDR3 here is CASSLGWASGSTGELFF. For the CDR3, the DNA is TGTGCCAGCAGCTTAGGTTGGGCTAGCGGGAGCACCGGGGAGCTGTTTTTT. The full variable domain, completed using reference TRBV13 and TRBJ2-2, is AAGVIQSPRHLIKEKRETATLKCYPIPRHDTVYWYQQGPGQDPQFLISFYEKMQSDKGSIPDRFSAQQFSDYHSELNMSSLELGDSALYFCASSLGWASGSTGELFFGEGSRLTVL.

The gene calls are TRBV5-6 and TRBJ2-3, with D perhaps matching TRBD1 or TRBD2 (5 bases each). Deletions cut 2 bases from V and 2 bases from J, with 12 bases between. Germline loops: CDR1 SGHDT, CDR2 YYEEEE. This CDR3 is built from 15 residues. CDR3 region: CASSLGRDDTDTQYF. In nucleotides, the CDR3 is TGTGCCAGCAGCTTAGGACGGGACGACACAGATACGCAGTATTTT.

The genes are TRBV28 and TRBJ1-5, with TRBD1 matching over 9 bases. The V gene end was trimmed by 5 bases and the J gene end by 4 bases; junction bases not matched to a gene: 3. Germline lookup yields CDR1 MDHEN and CDR2 SYDVKM. The CDR3 sequence is 14 residues long. CDR3 sequence: CASSLGTGNQPQHF. Here the CDR3 DNA reads TGTGCCAGCAGTCTCGGGACAGGGAATCAGCCCCAGCATTTT.

CDR3 region: CASSEVLPGSSYNNEQFF. In DNA, the CDR3 is TGTGCCAGCAGTGAAGTGCTACCCGGTAGCTCCTACAATAATGAGCAGTTCTTC. The V gene is TRBV2, the J gene TRBJ2-1; no reliable D call. This CDR3 spans 18 amino acids. Germline V gene lookup returns CDR1 SNHLY and CDR2 FYNNEI. V lost 1 base and J 7 bases, leaving 23 bases between the germline ends. The whole variable domain, remainder taken from reference TRBV2 and TRBJ2-1, is EPEVTQTPSHQVTQMGQEVILRCVPISNHLYFYWYRQILGQKVEFLVSFYNNEISEKSEIFDDQFSVERPDGSNFTLKIRSTKLEDSAMYFCASSEVLPGSSYNNEQFFGPGTRLTVL.

This clone was counted a single time. V gene TRBV27 combines with J gene TRBJ2-1, with D tentatively TRBD2 (5 bases). This CDR3 has 15 residues. Germline CDR1 and CDR2: MNHEY and SMNVEV (reference sequence). V lost 3 bases, J lost 3 bases, and 12 bases lay in between. CDR3 residues: CASSLDGEFYNEQFF. The DNA for the CDR3 is TGTGCCAGCAGTTTGGACGGGGAATTCTACAATGAGCAGTTCTTC.

The chain recombines TRBV28 with TRBJ2-1; D remains unclear. Germline V gene lookup returns CDR1 MDHEN and CDR2 SYDVKM. The CDR3 totals 13 residues. V lost 2 bases to trimming and J lost 5 bases, with 7 bases between them. The CDR3 loop is CASSLLYHNEQFF. The DNA for the CDR3 is TGTGCCAGCAGTTTACTATATCACAATGAGCAGTTCTTC. Filled out from reference TRBV28 and TRBJ2-1, the complete variable domain reads DVKVTQSSRYLVKRTGEKVFLECVQDMDHENMFWYRQDPGLGLRLIYFSYDVKMKEKGDIPEGYSVSREKKERFSLILESASTNQTSMYLCASSLLYHNEQFFGPGTRLTVL.

The sample holds one count of this clone. The V and J genes are TRBV15 and TRBJ2-7; possibly TRBD1 for D (6 bases). CDR3 length: 15 amino acids. V was pared by 4 bases and J by 2 bases, with 15 bases between. CDR1 is LNHNV, CDR2 YYDKDF, per germline (reference sequence). The CDR3 loop reads CATSNTQGTAYEQYF. The DNA for the CDR3 is TGTGCCACCAGCAACACCCAGGGGACCGCCTACGAGCAGTACTTC.

The V call is TRBV6-5, the J call TRBJ1-5; 10 positions agree with TRBD1. This CDR3 has 14 residues. CDR1 is MNHEY, CDR2 SVGAGI, per germline. V shed 6 bases and J 6 bases; nucleotides not matched to a gene: 5. The CDR3 bases are TGTGCCAGCAGAGCGACAGGGGGCCTTCAGCCCCAGCATTTT. As protein: CASRATGGLQPQHF.

This clone was detected a few times. The chain employs TRBV28 and TRBJ1-2; no clear D. V was clipped by 6 bases and J by 1 base, with 12 bases between them. Germline-derived CDR1 and CDR2 are MDHEN and SYDVKM. The CDR3 has 14 amino acids. The DNA of the CDR3 is TGTGCCAGCAGCCCGACTAGCAATAACTATGGCTACACCTTC. Its protein product is CASSPTSNNYGYTF.

This clone was counted a single time. The chain has TRBV25-1 and TRBJ2-2; 7 positions match TRBD1. Germline V lookup: CDR1 MGHDK, CDR2 SYGVNS. V dropped 3 bases and J dropped 1; count of bases not matched to a gene: 11. The CDR3 is 18 amino acids. CDR3 in DNA: TGTGCCAGCAGTGACCCCACCAGGACAGGCGGGAACACCGGGGAGCTGTTTTTT. Translated: CASSDPTRTGGNTGELFF.

The rearrangement uses TRBV19 and TRBJ1-1, with no clear D. Trimming stripped 4 bases from V and 10 bases from J, with 16 bases between. This CDR3 has 13 residues. Germline V lookup: CDR1 LNHDA, CDR2 SQIVND (reference sequence). CDR3 DNA sequence: TGTGCCAGTAGTACAAATCAGGCCAATCTAGCTTTCTTT. It is translated as CASSTNQANLAFF.

V usage is TRBV13 and J usage is TRBJ1-1; D not certain. The CDR3 runs 17 residues. Germline V gives CDR1 PRHDT, CDR2 FYEKMQ (reference sequence). V was cut by 5 bases and J by 0 bases, with 19 bases left in between. CDR3 nucleotides: TGTGCCAGCAGCCAAACCGGAGGGTCTGGCATGAACACTGAAGCTTTCTTT. Protein sequence: CASSQTGGSGMNTEAFF.

The chain carries TRBV28 and TRBJ1-5, with a tentative D call TRBD1 (6 bases). Trimming stripped 0 bases from V and 0 bases from J, with 12 bases between. Germline V gene sequence: CDR1 MDHEN, CDR2 SYDVKM. This CDR3 has 17 residues. CDR3 bases: TGTGCCAGCAGTTTATGGCCAGGGGAGAATAGCAATCAGCCCCAGCATTTT. As protein: CASSLWPGENSNQPQHF. The full variable domain, its missing parts supplied by reference TRBV28 and TRBJ1-5, is DVKVTQSSRYLVKRTGEKVFLECVQDMDHENMFWYRQDPGLGLRLIYFSYDVKMKEKGDIPEGYSVSREKKERFSLILESASTNQTSMYLCASSLWPGENSNQPQHFGDGTRLSIL.

J is TRBJ1-2 and V is TRBV5-1; 7 positions match TRBD1. Looked up from germline, CDR1 is SGHRS and CDR2 is YFSETQ. The V and J ends lost 4 bases and 3 bases, in that order; junction bases with no gene match: 12. The CDR3 covers 16 residues. CDR3 in amino acids: CASSTNFDRADYGYTF. The CDR3 bases are TGCGCCAGCAGCACAAACTTCGACAGGGCTGACTATGGCTACACCTTC. Filled out from reference TRBV5-1 and TRBJ1-2, the complete variable domain reads KAGVTQTPRYLIKTRGQQVTLSCSPISGHRSVSWYQQTPGQGLQFLFEYFSETQRNKGNFPGRFSGRQFSNSRSEMNVSTLELGDSALYLCASSTNFDRADYGYTFGSGTRLTVV.

This clone was seen a few times. The chain carries TRBV6-1 and TRBJ2-7; D is undetermined. The V end was cut by 0 bases, the J end by 4 bases, with 7 bases between. The CDR3 runs 13 residues. The germline CDR1 and CDR2 sequences are MNHNS and SASEGT. For the CDR3, the DNA is TGTGCCAGCAGTGAAGCGACCGCATACGAGCAGTACTTC. Residues: CASSEATAYEQYF.

The sample holds one count of this clone. The gene calls are TRBV9 and TRBJ1-5; D is unclear. This CDR3 has 15 amino acids. The germline V gene has CDR1 SGDLS and CDR2 YYNGEE. Between the trimmed V and J ends, which lost 0 bases and 2 bases, there was a span of 9 bases. CDR3 sequence: CASSVGPDGNQPQHF. Here the CDR3 DNA reads TGTGCCAGCAGCGTAGGTCCGGATGGCAATCAGCCCCAGCATTTT.

This chain uses TRBV6-5 with TRBJ1-5; a weak D match, TRBD1 (5 bases). The germline gives CDR1 MNHEY, CDR2 SVGAGI. Between the trimmed V and J ends, which lost 0 bases and 2 bases, there was a span of 5 bases. CDR3 length: 14 amino acids. In nucleotides, the CDR3 is TGTGCCAGCAGTTACTCAGGGGGCAATCAGCCCCAGCATTTT. Residues: CASSYSGGNQPQHF.

The V call is TRBV6-6, the J call TRBJ1-1; D gene uncertain. The CDR3 runs 13 residues. V gave up 0 bases and J gave up 3 bases, with 5 bases separating them. From germline, CDR1 is MNHNY and CDR2 SVGAGI (reference sequence). The CDR3 loop reads CASSYSLDTEAFF. The CDR3 bases are TGTGCCAGCAGTTACTCGTTGGACACTGAAGCTTTCTTT.

This clone has a handful of counts. The genes are TRBV27 and TRBJ1-1; D may be TRBD1 (6 bases). V was trimmed by 2 bases and J by 3 bases, leaving 7 bases between them. The germline gives CDR1 MNHEY, CDR2 SMNVEV (reference sequence). CDR3 size: 13 residues. CDR3 DNA sequence: TGTGCCAGCAGTTTAGGGGGGCACACTGAAGCTTTCTTT. Its protein product is CASSLGGHTEAFF.

With respect to this clone: One end of the junction varies from germline; a read error may be responsible. The chain carries TRBV19 and TRBJ1-1, with D possibly matching TRBD1 (6 bases). The CDR3 spans 15 residues. Germline CDR1 and CDR2: LNHDA and SQIVND (reference sequence). The CDR3 region is CASSVDGDMNTEAFF. In nucleotides, the CDR3 is TGTGCCAGTAGTGTAGACGGGGACATGAACACTGAAGCTTTCTTT.

The chain is built from TRBV4-3 and TRBJ2-7; D uncertain. CDR1 and CDR2 (germline): LGHNA, YSLEER. V lost 0 bases, J lost 4 bases, and 4 bases lay in between. CDR3 length: 12 residues. The CDR3 nucleotides are TGCGCCAGCAGCCAAGATGGATACGAGCAGTACTTC. Encoded protein: CASSQDGYEQYF.

The chain uses TRBV27 and TRBJ1-2; 9 nucleotides match TRBD1. Germline trimming cut 6 bases from V and 8 bases from J; bases unmatched to any gene: 7. The CDR3 runs 13 residues. Germline V gene data show CDR1 as MNHEY and CDR2 as SMNVEV (reference sequence). Here the CDR3 reads CASSTGGPEGYTF. The CDR3 coding sequence is TGTGCCAGCAGCACAGGGGGCCCTGAAGGCTACACCTTC.

This clone was seen only a few times. This rearrangement joins TRBV18 to TRBJ2-7, with D perhaps TRBD2 (5 bases). The CDR3 loop spans 11 amino acids. CDR1 and CDR2 from the germline V gene are KGHSH and LQKENI. The V gene lost 5 bases and the J gene lost 6 bases, with 8 bases spanning the gap. The chain's CDR3 is CASSIGSEQYF. The CDR3 nucleotides are TGTGCCAGCTCAATTGGGAGCGAGCAGTACTTC. Together with reference TRBV18 and TRBJ2-7, the CDR3 gives the full variable domain: NAGVMQNPRHLVRRRGQEARLRCSPMKGHSHVYWYRQLPEEGLKFMVYLQKENIIDESGMPKERFSAEFPKEGPSILRIQQVVRGDSAAYFCASSIGSEQYFGPGTRLTVT.

This clone was observed a single time. The same CDR3 is also encoded by other DNA sequences in this sample. This chain uses TRBV19 with TRBJ2-1; TRBD2 agrees at 7 bases. Per germline, CDR1 LNHDA and CDR2 SQIVND (reference sequence). The V gene end was trimmed by 10 bases and the J gene end by 2 bases; junction bases not matched to a gene: 5. The CDR3 is 13 residues long. The CDR3 here is CATETSTYNEQFF. For the CDR3, the DNA is TGTGCCACCGAGACTAGCACCTACAATGAGCAGTTCTTC. The complete variable domain, with remaining parts taken from reference TRBV19 and TRBJ2-1, reads DGGITQSPKYLFRKEGQNVTLSCEQNLNHDAMYWYRQDPGQGLRLIYYSQIVNDFQKGDIAEGYSVSREKKESFPLTVTSAQKNPTAFYLCATETSTYNEQFFGPGTRLTVL.

The J gene is TRBJ2-1, the V gene TRBV5-1; 8 bases match TRBD1. Germline V gene lookup returns CDR1 SGHRS and CDR2 YFSETQ. V was clipped by 2 bases and J by 6 bases; unmatched bases: 7. The CDR3 consists of 15 residues. The CDR3 loop is CASSLTGTGGNEQFF. The DNA of the CDR3 is TGCGCCAGCAGCTTAACCGGGACAGGAGGCAATGAGCAGTTCTTC. The variable domain in full, with the rest retrieved from reference TRBV5-1 and TRBJ2-1, is KAGVTQTPRYLIKTRGQQVTLSCSPISGHRSVSWYQQTPGQGLQFLFEYFSETQRNKGNFPGRFSGRQFSNSRSEMNVSTLELGDSALYLCASSLTGTGGNEQFFGPGTRLTVL.

In this sample, this clone turned up once. The V gene is TRBV28, the J gene TRBJ2-7; D perhaps matches TRBD1 (5 bases). Germline V lookup: CDR1 MDHEN, CDR2 SYDVKM. CDR3 length: 14 amino acids. V lost 4 bases to trimming and J lost 2 bases, with 12 bases between them. The CDR3 protein is CASSWIDSPYEQYF. As DNA, the CDR3 is TGTGCCAGCAGTTGGATAGACAGTCCCTACGAGCAGTACTTC. Using reference TRBV28 and TRBJ2-7 for the parts outside the CDR3, the full variable domain is DVKVTQSSRYLVKRTGEKVFLECVQDMDHENMFWYRQDPGLGLRLIYFSYDVKMKEKGDIPEGYSVSREKKERFSLILESASTNQTSMYLCASSWIDSPYEQYFGPGTRLTVT.

This chain links TRBV6-8 with TRBJ2-7; 12 bases are shared with TRBD2. This CDR3 is built from 15 residues. Germline V gene data show CDR1 as MNHGY and CDR2 as SAAAGT. Unmatched junction bases numbered 7, after V lost 6 bases and J lost 4 bases. CDR3 nucleotide sequence: TGTGCCAGCAGCCCCGCAGGACTAGCGGGATACGAGCAGTACTTC. The encoded protein is CASSPAGLAGYEQYF.

The chain is built from TRBV10-1 and TRBJ2-3; D is possibly TRBD2 (7 bases). Germline loops: CDR1 WNHNN, CDR2 SYGVQD (reference sequence). The CDR3 loop spans 15 amino acids. V was shortened by 0 bases and J by 5 bases, with 12 bases between the two germline ends. This CDR3 is CASSESGGPGDTQYF. As DNA, the CDR3 is TGCGCCAGCAGTGAGTCGGGGGGGCCGGGAGATACGCAGTATTTT.